The sequence of this T cell receptor beta chain was determined in a study of regulatory T cells in long-lasting Graves disease. Noted time point: persistent/refractory GD, antithyroid drugs over 5 years with positive TRAb. The TCR library was prepared using RNA isolated from PBMCs. Construction of the TCR beta libraries employed iRepertoire HTBI primers in conjunction with Arm-PCR of CDR3 regions. TCRdb analysed the multiplex PCR reads with MiXCR anew, one entry per CDR3 protein. The sample holds about 660,000 distinct CDR3 sequences, about 30% seen once. This CDR3 is built from 16 residues. The V gene end was trimmed by 3 bases and the J gene end by 0 bases; junction bases not matched to a gene: 7. Germline loops: CDR1 MNHEY, CDR2 SMNVEV (reference sequence). This clonotype occurred a few times.

The V gene is TRBV27, the J gene TRBJ2-7, with TRBD1 matching over 8 bases. Sequencing was performed on peripheral blood mononuclear cells (PBMCs), taken when the disease was refractory, from a patient treated with antithyroid drugs. The sequence came from a female donor with Graves disease. The CDR3 loop reads CASSFSGGTGSYEQYF. The CDR3 bases are TGTGCCAGCAGTTTTTCCGGCGGGACAGGCTCCTACGAGCAGTACTTC.